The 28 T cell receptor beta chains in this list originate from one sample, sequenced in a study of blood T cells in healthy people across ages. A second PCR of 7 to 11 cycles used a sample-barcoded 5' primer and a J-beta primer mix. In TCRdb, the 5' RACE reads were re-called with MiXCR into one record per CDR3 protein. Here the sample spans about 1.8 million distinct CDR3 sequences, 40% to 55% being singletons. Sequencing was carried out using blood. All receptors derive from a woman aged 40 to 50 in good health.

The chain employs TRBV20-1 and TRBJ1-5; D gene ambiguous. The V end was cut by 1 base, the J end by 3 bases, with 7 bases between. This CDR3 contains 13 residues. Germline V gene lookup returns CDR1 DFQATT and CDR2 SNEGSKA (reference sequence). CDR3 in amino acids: CSARGSLNQPQHF. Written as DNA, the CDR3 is TGCAGTGCTAGAGGGAGCCTCAATCAGCCCCAGCATTTT.

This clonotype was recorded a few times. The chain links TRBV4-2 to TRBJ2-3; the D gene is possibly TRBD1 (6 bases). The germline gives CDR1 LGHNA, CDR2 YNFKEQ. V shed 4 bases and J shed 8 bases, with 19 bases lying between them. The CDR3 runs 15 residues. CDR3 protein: CASSPRGEMVATQYF. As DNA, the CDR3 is TGTGCCAGCAGCCCCAGGGGAGAAATGGTAGCTACGCAGTATTTT.

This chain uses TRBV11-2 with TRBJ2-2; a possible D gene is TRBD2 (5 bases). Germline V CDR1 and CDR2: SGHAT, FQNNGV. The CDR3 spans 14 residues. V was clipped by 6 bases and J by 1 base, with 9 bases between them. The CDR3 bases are TGTGCCAGCAGGTTACTAGTGAACACCGGGGAGCTGTTTTTT. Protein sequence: CASRLLVNTGELFF. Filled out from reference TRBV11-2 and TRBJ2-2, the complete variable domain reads EAGVAQSPRYKIIEKRQSVAFWCNPISGHATLYWYQQILGQGPKLLIQFQNNGVVDDSQLPKDRFSAERLKGVDSTLKIQPAKLEDSAVYLCASRLLVNTGELFFGEGSRLTVL.

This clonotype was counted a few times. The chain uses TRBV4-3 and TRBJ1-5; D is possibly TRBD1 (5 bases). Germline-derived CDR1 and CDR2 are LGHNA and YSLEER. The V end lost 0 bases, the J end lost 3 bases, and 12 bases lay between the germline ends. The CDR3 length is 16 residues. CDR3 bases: TGCGCCAGCAGCCAAGATCAGGCAGGGCTCAATCAGCCCCAGCATTTT. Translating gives CASSQDQAGLNQPQHF.

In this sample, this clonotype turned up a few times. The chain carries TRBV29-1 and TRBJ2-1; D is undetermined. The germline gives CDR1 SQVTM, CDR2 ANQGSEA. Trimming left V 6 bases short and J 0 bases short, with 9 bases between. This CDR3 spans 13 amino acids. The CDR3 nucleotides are TGCAGCGTGTGGGGTTCCTCCTACAATGAGCAGTTCTTC. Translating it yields CSVWGSSYNEQFF.

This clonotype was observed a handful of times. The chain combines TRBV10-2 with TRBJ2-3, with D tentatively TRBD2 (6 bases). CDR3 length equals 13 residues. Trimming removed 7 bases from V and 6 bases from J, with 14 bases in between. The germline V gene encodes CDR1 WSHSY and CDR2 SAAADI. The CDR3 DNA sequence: TGCGCCAGCACCAAGACTAGTGGCGATACGCAGTATTTT. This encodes CASTKTSGDTQYF.

The CDR3 DNA reads TGCAGTGCCTTCGGCAGGGATCAGCCCCAGCATTTT. This codes for CSAFGRDQPQHF. V gene TRBV20-1 combines with J gene TRBJ1-5; D perhaps matches TRBD1 (5 bases). Germline CDR1 and CDR2: DFQATT and SNEGSKA (reference sequence). The ends were cut back, 6 bases at V and 5 bases at J, with 11 bases in the middle. The CDR3 runs 12 residues.

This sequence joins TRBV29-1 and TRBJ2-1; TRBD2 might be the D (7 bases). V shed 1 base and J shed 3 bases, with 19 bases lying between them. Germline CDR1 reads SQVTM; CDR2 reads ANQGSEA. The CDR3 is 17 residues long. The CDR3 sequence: CSVEGGGLSAVYNEQFF. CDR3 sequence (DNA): TGCAGCGTTGAAGGGGGGGGGCTATCCGCAGTCTACAATGAGCAGTTCTTC.

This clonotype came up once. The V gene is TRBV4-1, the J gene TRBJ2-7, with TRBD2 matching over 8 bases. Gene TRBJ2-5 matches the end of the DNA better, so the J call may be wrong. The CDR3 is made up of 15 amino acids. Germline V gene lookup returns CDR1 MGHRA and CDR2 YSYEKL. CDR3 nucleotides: TGCGCCAGCAGCCAAGAGAGACTAGCGAAAGAGACCCAGTACTTC. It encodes CASSQERLAKETQYF.

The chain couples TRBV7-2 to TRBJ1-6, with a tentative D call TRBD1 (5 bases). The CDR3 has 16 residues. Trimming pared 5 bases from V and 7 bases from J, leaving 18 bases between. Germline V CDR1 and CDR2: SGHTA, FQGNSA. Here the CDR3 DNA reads TGTGCCAGCAGCCTAGGGTTGGCAGGGCGGAATTCACCCCTCCACTTT. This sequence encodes CASSLGLAGRNSPLHF. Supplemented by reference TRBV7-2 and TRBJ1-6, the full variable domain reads GAGVSQSPSNKVTEKGKDVELRCDPISGHTALYWYRQSLGQGLEFLIYFQGNSAPDKSGLPSDRFSAERTGGSVSTLTIQRTQQEDSAVYLCASSLGLAGRNSPLHFGNGTRLTVT.

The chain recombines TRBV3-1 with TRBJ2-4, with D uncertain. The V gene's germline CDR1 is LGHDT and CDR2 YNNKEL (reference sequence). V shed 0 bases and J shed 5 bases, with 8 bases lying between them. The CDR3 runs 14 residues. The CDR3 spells CASSQDAAENIQYF. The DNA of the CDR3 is TGTGCCAGCAGCCAAGATGCGGCGGAAAACATTCAGTACTTC. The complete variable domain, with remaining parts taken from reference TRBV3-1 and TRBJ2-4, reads DTAVSQTPKYLVTQMGNDKSIKCEQNLGHDTMYWYKQDSKKFLKIMFSYNNKELIINETVPNRFSPKSPDKAHLNLHINSLELGDSAVYFCASSQDAAENIQYFGAGTRLSVL.

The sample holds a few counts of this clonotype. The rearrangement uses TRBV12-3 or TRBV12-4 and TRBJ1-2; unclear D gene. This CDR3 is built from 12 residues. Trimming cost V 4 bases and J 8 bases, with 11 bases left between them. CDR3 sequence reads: CASSSDGIGYTF. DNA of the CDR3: TGTGCCAGCAGTTCGGACGGGATCGGCTACACCTTC.

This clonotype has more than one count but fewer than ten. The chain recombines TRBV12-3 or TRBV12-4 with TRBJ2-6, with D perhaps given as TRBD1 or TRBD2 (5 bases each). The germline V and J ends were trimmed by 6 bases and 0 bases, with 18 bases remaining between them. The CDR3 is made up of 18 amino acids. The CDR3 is CASSLRDGFDSGANVLTF. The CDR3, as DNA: TGTGCCAGCAGCCTCCGGGACGGATTTGACTCTGGGGCCAACGTCCTGACTTTC.

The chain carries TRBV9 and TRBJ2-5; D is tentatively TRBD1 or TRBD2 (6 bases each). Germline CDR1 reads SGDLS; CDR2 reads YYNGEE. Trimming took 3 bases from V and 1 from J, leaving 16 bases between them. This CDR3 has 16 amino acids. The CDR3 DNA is TGTGCCAGCAGCGCACACCCCGGGGGCCGCCAAGAGACCCAGTACTTC. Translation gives CASSAHPGGRQETQYF.

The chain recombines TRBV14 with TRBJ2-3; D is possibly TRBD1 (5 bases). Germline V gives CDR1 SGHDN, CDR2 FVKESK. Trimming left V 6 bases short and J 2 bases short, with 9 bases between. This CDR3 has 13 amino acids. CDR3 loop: CASRRQNTDTQYF. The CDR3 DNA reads TGTGCCAGCAGAAGACAGAACACAGATACGCAGTATTTT.

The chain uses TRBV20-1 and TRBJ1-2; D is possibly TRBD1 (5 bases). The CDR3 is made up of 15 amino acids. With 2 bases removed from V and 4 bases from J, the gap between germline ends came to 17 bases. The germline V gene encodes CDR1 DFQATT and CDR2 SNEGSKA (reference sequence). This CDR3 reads CSARSFGGYLYGYTF. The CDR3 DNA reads TGCAGTGCTAGATCGTTCGGGGGGTACCTCTATGGCTACACCTTC.

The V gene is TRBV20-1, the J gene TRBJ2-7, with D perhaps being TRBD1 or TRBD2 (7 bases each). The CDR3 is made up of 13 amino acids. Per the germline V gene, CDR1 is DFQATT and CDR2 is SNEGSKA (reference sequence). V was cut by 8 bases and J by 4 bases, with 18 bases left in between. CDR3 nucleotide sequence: TGCAGTCCCACAGGGGCGGGGGCGTACGAGCAGTACTTC. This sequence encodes CSPTGAGAYEQYF.

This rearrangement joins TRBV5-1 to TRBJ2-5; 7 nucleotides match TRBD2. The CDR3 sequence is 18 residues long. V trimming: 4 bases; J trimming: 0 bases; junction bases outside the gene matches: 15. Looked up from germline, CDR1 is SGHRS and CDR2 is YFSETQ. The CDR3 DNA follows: TGCGCCAGCAGCCATGAGGGTCTAGCGGAGGCCTACCAAGAGACCCAGTACTTC. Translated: CASSHEGLAEAYQETQYF.

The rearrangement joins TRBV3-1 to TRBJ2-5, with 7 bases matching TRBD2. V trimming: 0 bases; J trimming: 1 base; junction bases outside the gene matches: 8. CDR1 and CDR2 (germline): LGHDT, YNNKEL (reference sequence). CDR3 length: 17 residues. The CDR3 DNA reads TGTGCCAGCAGCCAAGATATAGTTAGGACTAGCCAAGAGACCCAGTACTTC. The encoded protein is CASSQDIVRTSQETQYF.

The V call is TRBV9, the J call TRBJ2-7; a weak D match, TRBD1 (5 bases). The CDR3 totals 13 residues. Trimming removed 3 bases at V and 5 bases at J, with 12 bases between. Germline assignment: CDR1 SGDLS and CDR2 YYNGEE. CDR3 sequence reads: CASSESIGDEQYF. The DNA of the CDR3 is TGTGCCAGCAGCGAGTCCATAGGGGACGAGCAGTACTTC.

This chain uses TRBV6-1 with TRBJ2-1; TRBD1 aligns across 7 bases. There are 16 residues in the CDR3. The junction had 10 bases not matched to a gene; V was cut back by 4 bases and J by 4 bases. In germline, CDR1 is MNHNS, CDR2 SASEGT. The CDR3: CASSARTGGHYNEQFF. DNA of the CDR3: TGTGCCAGCAGTGCCCGGACAGGAGGACATTACAATGAGCAGTTCTTC.

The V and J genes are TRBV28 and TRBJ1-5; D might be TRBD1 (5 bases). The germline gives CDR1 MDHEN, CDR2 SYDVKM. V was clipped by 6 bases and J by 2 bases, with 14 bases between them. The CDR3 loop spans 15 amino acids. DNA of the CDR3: TGTGCCAGCAGGAGGAGGGGAGAGGGCAATCAGCCCCAGCATTTT. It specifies CASRRRGEGNQPQHF.

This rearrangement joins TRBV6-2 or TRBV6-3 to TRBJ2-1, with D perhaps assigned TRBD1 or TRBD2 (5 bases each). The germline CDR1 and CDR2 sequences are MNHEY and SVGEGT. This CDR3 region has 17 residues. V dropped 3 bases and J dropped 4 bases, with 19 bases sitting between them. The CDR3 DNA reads TGTGCCAGCAGTTATGCCCGATCGGGGACGACTTACAATGAGCAGTTCTTC. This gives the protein CASSYARSGTTYNEQFF.

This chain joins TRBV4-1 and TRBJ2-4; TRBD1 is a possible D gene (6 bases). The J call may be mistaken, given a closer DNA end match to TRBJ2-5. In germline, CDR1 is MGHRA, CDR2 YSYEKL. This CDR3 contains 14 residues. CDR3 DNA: TGCGCCAGCAGCCAACTAACAGGGAAGGAGACCCAGTACTTC. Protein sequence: CASSQLTGKETQYF.

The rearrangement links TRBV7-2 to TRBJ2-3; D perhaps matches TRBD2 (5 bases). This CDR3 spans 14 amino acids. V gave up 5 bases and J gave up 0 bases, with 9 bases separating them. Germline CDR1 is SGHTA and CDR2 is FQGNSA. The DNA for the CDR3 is TGTGCCAGCAGCATTAGACTAAGCACAGATACGCAGTATTTT. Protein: CASSIRLSTDTQYF.

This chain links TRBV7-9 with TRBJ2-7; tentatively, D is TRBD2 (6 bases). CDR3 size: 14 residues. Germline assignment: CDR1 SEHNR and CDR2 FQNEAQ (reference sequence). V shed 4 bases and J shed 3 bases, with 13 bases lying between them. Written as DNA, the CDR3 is TGTGCCAGCAGCTCGCCGGGACTTGACTACGAGCAGTACTTC. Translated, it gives CASSSPGLDYEQYF. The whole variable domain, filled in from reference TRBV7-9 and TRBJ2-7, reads DTGVSQNPRHKITKRGQNVTFRCDPISEHNRLYWYRQTLGQGPEFLTYFQNEAQLEKSRLLSDRFSAERPKGSFSTLEIQRTEQGDSAMYLCASSSPGLDYEQYFGPGTRLTVT.

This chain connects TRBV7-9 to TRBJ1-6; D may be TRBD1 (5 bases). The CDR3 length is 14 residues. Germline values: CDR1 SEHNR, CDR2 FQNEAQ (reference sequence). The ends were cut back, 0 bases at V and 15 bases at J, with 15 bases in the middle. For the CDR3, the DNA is TGTGCCAGCAGCTTAGCGGGGACGAATAGGGTCCTCCACTTT. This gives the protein CASSLAGTNRVLHF.

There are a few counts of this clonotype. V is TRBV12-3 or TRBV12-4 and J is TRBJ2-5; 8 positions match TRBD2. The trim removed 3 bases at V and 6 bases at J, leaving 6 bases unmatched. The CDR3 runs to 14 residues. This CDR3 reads CASSLTGGGKTQYF. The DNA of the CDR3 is TGTGCCAGCAGTTTGACCGGGGGGGGGAAGACCCAGTACTTC.